The 21 T cell receptor beta chains given below trace back to one sample, sequenced in a study of T cells after somatic rescue of genetic block (TCRdb year 2020). To prepare the library, the immunoSEQ multiplex PCR assay was applied. TCRdb limited this immuneACCESS table to in-frame rearrangements with V and J called. A share of clones is missing; checked studies link under half to unresolved V genes, and the rest is unexplained. The sample table records tens of thousands of clones; around 92% of these occur just once. The ten largest clones add up to around 2.8% of the sample. The sample consisted of peripheral blood mononuclear cells (PBMCs). These receptors were collected from a man aged 35 to 55.

The chain joins TRBV7-9 to TRBJ1-1, with D perhaps TRBD1 (6 bases). Deletions cut 4 bases from V and 8 bases from J, with 11 bases between. There are 12 residues in the CDR3. CDR1 and CDR2 (germline): SEHNR, FQNEAQ (reference sequence). Here the CDR3 DNA reads TGTGCCAGCAGCTCGGGGACACTCGAAGCTTTCTTT. Translated, it gives CASSSGTLEAFF.

The CDR3 DNA is TGTGCCAGCAGCTTTAACAGGGGCGGCTACACCTTC. Its translation is CASSFNRGGYTF. The J gene is TRBJ1-2, the V gene TRBV5-5, with 7 bases that match TRBD1. J lost 8 bases, V lost 2 bases, and 3 bases had no gene match. CDR1 and CDR2 from the germline V gene are SGHKS and YYEKEE (reference sequence). The CDR3 is 12 amino acids.

The chain employs TRBV7-9 and TRBJ1-2, with a weak D call TRBD1 (5 bases). Germline lookup yields CDR1 SEHNR and CDR2 FQNEAQ (reference sequence). The CDR3 sequence is 14 residues long. Trimming took off 4 bases at V and 5 bases at J, with 14 bases between the two ends. CDR3 DNA sequence: TGTGCCAGCAGCTCCGGGGACGCCTTGTATGGCTACACCTTC. Its protein product is CASSSGDALYGYTF.

V usage is TRBV9 and J usage is TRBJ1-1; no reliable D call. CDR1 and CDR2 from the germline V gene are SGDLS and YYNGEE. The CDR3 has 12 residues. V was trimmed by 2 bases and J by 3 bases, leaving 5 bases between them. The CDR3 DNA sequence: TGTGCCAGCAGCGTGTCAGACACTGAAGCTTTCTTT. It is translated as CASSVSDTEAFF.

The V call is TRBV19, the J call TRBJ2-1; 8 bases agree with TRBD1. The CDR3 runs 16 residues. The germline V gene encodes CDR1 LNHDA and CDR2 SQIVND (reference sequence). Trimming took 3 bases from V and 12 from J; bases not matched to a gene: 16. CDR3 coding DNA: TGTGCCAGTAGTATGACCCCGGGCCCAGGGGGCTTACGGCAGTTCTTC. This sequence encodes CASSMTPGPGGLRQFF.

The CDR3 region has the DNA TGTGCCAGCAGTTACTCGATTAGCGGGAGGGGGCATGAGCAGTTCTTC. Encoded protein: CASSYSISGRGHEQFF. The chain employs TRBV6-5 and TRBJ2-1, with 11 bases lining up with TRBD2. The germline V gene has CDR1 MNHEY and CDR2 SVGAGI. The CDR3 is 16 residues long. The junction had 6 bases not matched to a gene; V was cut back by 0 bases and J by 8 bases.

The rearrangement links TRBV11-2 to TRBJ2-3, with no clear D. Trimming stripped 4 bases from V and 0 bases from J, with 11 bases between. Germline CDR1 reads SGHAT; CDR2 reads FQNNGV. The CDR3 loop spans 15 amino acids. CDR3 protein: CASSWAGGSTDTQYF. The CDR3 bases are TGTGCCAGCAGCTGGGCAGGTGGTAGCACAGATACGCAGTATTTT.

The gene calls are TRBV19 and TRBJ2-1; D call uncertain. With 3 bases removed from V and 0 bases from J, the gap between germline ends came to 9 bases. This CDR3 contains 15 residues. Germline-derived CDR1 and CDR2 are LNHDA and SQIVND (reference sequence). CDR3 nucleotides: TGTGCCAGTAGTATCTCAGCGAGCTCCTACAATGAGCAGTTCTTC. This gives the protein CASSISASSYNEQFF.

The rearrangement joins TRBV30 to TRBJ2-7; TRBD2 agrees at 8 bases. The V and J ends lost 2 bases and 0 bases, in that order; junction bases with no gene match: 6. The CDR3 sequence is 15 residues long. Germline loops: CDR1 GTSNPN, CDR2 SVGIG (reference sequence). The CDR3 loop reads CAWSSAGGFSYEQYF. Written as DNA, the CDR3 is TGTGCCTGGAGTTCGGCGGGGGGTTTCTCCTACGAGCAGTACTTC.

The chain links TRBV7-8 to TRBJ2-5; TRBD1 matches at 11 bases. This CDR3 spans 13 amino acids. Germline V gives CDR1 SGHVS, CDR2 FQNEAQ. V lost 5 bases, J lost 6 bases, and 2 bases stayed unmatched. CDR3 sequence reads: CASSGQGAKTQYF. CDR3 nucleotide sequence: TGTGCCAGCAGCGGACAGGGGGCGAAGACCCAGTACTTC.

This rearrangement joins TRBV13 to TRBJ2-7, with 7 nucleotides matching TRBD1. CDR1 is PRHDT, CDR2 FYEKMQ, per germline (reference sequence). The CDR3 totals 15 residues. V lost 5 bases to trimming and J lost 0 bases; unmatched junction nucleotides: 7. The CDR3 here is CASSPRGTDSYEQYF. CDR3 bases: TGTGCCAGCAGCCCAAGGGGGACAGACTCCTACGAGCAGTACTTC.

This rearrangement joins TRBV28 to TRBJ2-1, with D possibly being TRBD1 (6 bases). Between the trimmed V and J ends, which lost 8 bases and 3 bases, there was a span of 14 bases. The CDR3 is 14 amino acids. From germline, CDR1 is MDHEN and CDR2 SYDVKM. CDR3 region: CASRRQGYYNEQFF. CDR3 nucleotide sequence: TGTGCCAGCCGCCGCCAGGGGTACTACAATGAGCAGTTCTTC. Combining the CDR3 with reference TRBV28 and TRBJ2-1 gives the whole variable domain DVKVTQSSRYLVKRTGEKVFLECVQDMDHENMFWYRQDPGLGLRLIYFSYDVKMKEKGDIPEGYSVSREKKERFSLILESASTNQTSMYLCASRRQGYYNEQFFGPGTRLTVL.

This chain joins TRBV11-2 and TRBJ1-2; 9 positions match TRBD1. The CDR3 length is 14 residues. Germline loops: CDR1 SGHAT, CDR2 FQNNGV. The V gene end was trimmed by 5 bases and the J gene end by 4 bases; junction bases not matched to a gene: 5. CDR3 coding DNA: TGTGCCAGCAGCCCGCTACAGGGGGCCTATGGCTACACCTTC. This encodes CASSPLQGAYGYTF.

On this clone: One end of the junction is discordant with germline, which a read error may explain. The chain is built from TRBV7-7 and TRBJ2-5; either TRBD1 or TRBD2 may fit D (5 bases each). This CDR3 spans 16 amino acids. The germline CDR1 and CDR2 sequences are SSHAT and FNYEAQ (reference sequence). This chain's CDR3 is CASSLGDPRRQETQYF. The CDR3 DNA reads as TGTGCTAGCAGCTTGGGGGACCCCCGGCGTCAAGAGACCCAGTACTTC.

J is TRBJ1-1 and V is TRBV7-9; D possibly corresponds to TRBD1 (6 bases). Germline V lookup: CDR1 SEHNR, CDR2 FQNEAQ (reference sequence). Trimming took off 5 bases at V and 3 bases at J, with 19 bases between the two ends. The CDR3 length is 16 residues. CDR3 region: CASSVTGPRGDTEAFF. CDR3 DNA: TGTGCCAGCAGCGTTACAGGGCCTAGGGGGGACACTGAAGCTTTCTTT. The whole variable domain, remainder taken from reference TRBV7-9 and TRBJ1-1, is DTGVSQNPRHKITKRGQNVTFRCDPISEHNRLYWYRQTLGQGPEFLTYFQNEAQLEKSRLLSDRFSAERPKGSFSTLEIQRTEQGDSAMYLCASSVTGPRGDTEAFFGQGTRLTVV.

In nucleotides, the CDR3 is TGTGCCAGCAGTCCGAACGTTGGTTGGACTGAAGCTTTCTTT. Translation: CASSPNVGWTEAFF. J is TRBJ1-1 and V is TRBV27; D is ambiguous. Trimming removed 5 bases from V and 5 bases from J, with 15 bases in between. CDR1 is MNHEY and CDR2 is SMNVEV in the germline V gene (reference sequence). The CDR3 has 14 amino acids.

The chain is built from TRBV7-9 and TRBJ2-2, with D unresolved. From germline, CDR1 is SEHNR and CDR2 FQNEAQ (reference sequence). The CDR3 is 14 residues long. V was trimmed by 4 bases and J by 1 base, leaving 7 bases between them. The DNA of the CDR3 is TGTGCCAGCAGCTACCGACAGAACACCGGGGAGCTGTTTTTT. Its translation is CASSYRQNTGELFF. The full variable domain, in which reference TRBV7-9 and TRBJ2-2 provide the parts outside the CDR3, is DTGVSQNPRHKITKRGQNVTFRCDPISEHNRLYWYRQTLGQGPEFLTYFQNEAQLEKSRLLSDRFSAERPKGSFSTLEIQRTEQGDSAMYLCASSYRQNTGELFFGEGSRLTVL.

The chain couples TRBV5-8 to TRBJ1-5; maybe TRBD1 (5 bases). CDR3 length: 17 residues. V was pared by 5 bases and J by 5 bases, with 23 bases between. Germline V gene data show CDR1 as SGHTS and CDR2 as YDEGEE. CDR3 in amino acids: CASRVDWGRTKDQPQHF. The CDR3, as DNA: TGTGCCAGCAGGGTCGACTGGGGACGTACCAAGGATCAGCCCCAGCATTTT.

The chain has TRBV28 and TRBJ2-7, with 10 bases that match TRBD1. V dropped 4 bases and J dropped 4; count of bases not matched to a gene: 4. The germline V gene encodes CDR1 MDHEN and CDR2 SYDVKM. The CDR3 is made up of 14 amino acids. The CDR3 here is CASSSPGQGYEQYF. The CDR3 nucleotides are TGTGCCAGCAGTTCCCCGGGACAGGGGTACGAGCAGTACTTC.

This chain links TRBV18 with TRBJ2-2; no definite D call. The V end lost 2 bases, the J end lost 5 bases, and 15 bases lay between the germline ends. Germline CDR1 is KGHSH and CDR2 is LQKENI. The CDR3 contains 16 residues. This chain's CDR3 is CASSPSPVAGTGELFF. Written as DNA, the CDR3 is TGTGCCAGCTCACCATCTCCAGTCGCAGGTACCGGGGAGCTGTTTTTT.

This chain connects TRBV5-1 to TRBJ2-7, with 10 positions matching TRBD1. Per the germline V gene, CDR1 is SGHRS and CDR2 is YFSETQ. The CDR3 covers 14 residues. V shed 7 bases, J shed 6 bases, and the junction held 10 bases outside the gene matches. The CDR3 is CASDPGQGTFEQYF. The CDR3 nucleotides read TGCGCCAGCGATCCGGGACAGGGGACCTTCGAGCAGTACTTC.